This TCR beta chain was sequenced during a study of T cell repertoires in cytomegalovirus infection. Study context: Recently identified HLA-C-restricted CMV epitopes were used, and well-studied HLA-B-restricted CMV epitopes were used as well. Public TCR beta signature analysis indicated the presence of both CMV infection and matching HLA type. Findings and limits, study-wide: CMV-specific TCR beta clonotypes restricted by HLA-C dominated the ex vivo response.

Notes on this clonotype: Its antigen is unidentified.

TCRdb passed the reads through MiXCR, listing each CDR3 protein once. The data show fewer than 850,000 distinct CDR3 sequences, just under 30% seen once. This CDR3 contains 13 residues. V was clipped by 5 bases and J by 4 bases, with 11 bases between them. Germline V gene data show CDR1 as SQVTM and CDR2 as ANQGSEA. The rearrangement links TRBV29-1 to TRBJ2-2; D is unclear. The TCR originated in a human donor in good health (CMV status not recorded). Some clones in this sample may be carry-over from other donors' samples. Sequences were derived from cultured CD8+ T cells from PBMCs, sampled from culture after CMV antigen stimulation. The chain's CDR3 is CSVRVVGTGELFF. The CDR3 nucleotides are TGCAGCGTTCGTGTCGTGGGCACCGGGGAGCTGTTTTTT.